This is a list of T cell receptor beta chains from one sample in a study of cytomegalovirus exposure and HLA in healthy donors. Produced via immunoSEQ multiplex PCR; TCRdb's table is partial and in-frame only. This table holds 110,000 or so clones, more than 80% found once. What was sequenced was PBMCs. All receptors come from a young man in good health and CMV-seronegative. Each CDR3 is given with its conserved first and last residue. D genes are given only for firm matches. A row's size may be missing; if present it is once, few, many or a size class.

clone_size j_call v_call d_call cdr3_nt cdr3_aa
- TRBJ2-7 TRBV11-2 TRBD2 TGTGCCAGCAGCTTAATACGGGAGGGCGAGCAGTACTTC CASSLIREGEQYF
- TRBJ1-1 TRBV5-1 TRBD1 TGCGCCAGCAGCTATGGGACAGGGGGTTTCTCGGACACTGAAGCTTTCTTT CASSYGTGGFSDTEAFF
- TRBJ2-7 TRBV28 TRBD1 TGTGCCAGCAAGGGGGACAGGGAGTCCTACGAGCAGTACTTC CASKGDRESYEQYF
once TRBJ2-1 TRBV18 - TGTGCCAGCTCGCCCCGCCCCCTCGGGGAGAATCATGAGCAGTTCTTC CASSPRPLGENHEQFF
- TRBJ2-7 TRBV27 TRBD1 TGTGCCAGCAGTGCAGGACAGGGAGTAACGGACGAGCAGTACTTC CASSAGQGVTDEQYF
- TRBJ1-2 TRBV27 TRBD1 TGTGCCAGCAGTATCCACAGGGGCCCCAACTATGGCTACACCTTC CASSIHRGPNYGYTF
- TRBJ2-5 TRBV6-1 TRBD1 TGTGCCAGCAGGGGACAGGTCCAAGAGACCCAGTACTTC CASRGQVQETQYF
once TRBJ1-1 TRBV28 TRBD1 TGTGCCAGCAGTTTACCCACCACAGGGGGCGATGGAACTGAAGCTTTCTTT CASSLPTTGGDGTEAFF
- TRBJ2-5 TRBV4-1 TRBD2 TGCGCCAGCAGCCAAGCCCTGCAAACTAGCGGAGGGGAGACCCAGTACTTC CASSQALQTSGGETQYF
- TRBJ1-1 TRBV25-1 TRBD1 TGTGCCAGCAGTGATTCCGGGACAGTCACTGAAGCTTTCTTT CASSDSGTVTEAFF
- TRBJ2-7 TRBV5-4 TRBD2 TGTGCCAGCAGCAAACTAGCGGGAGGGTCCTACGAGCAGTACTTC CASSKLAGGSYEQYF
- TRBJ2-5 TRBV6-1 TRBD2 TGTGCCAGCAGTGGAGGTCGGGGGACTAGCGGGGCGCGGGAGACCCAGTACTTC CASSGGRGTSGARETQYF
- TRBJ2-7 TRBV29-1 - TGCAGCGTTGAAGATCTCGCGGGTTACTCCTACGAGCAGTACTTC CSVEDLAGYSYEQYF
- TRBJ2-1 TRBV7-2 TRBD2 TGTGCCAGCAGAGACTGGGGGGATAGTAGCGGGAGGGTCCATGAGCAGTTCTTC CASRDWGDSSGRVHEQFF
- TRBJ1-3 TRBV6-1 - TGTGCCAGCAGTGAAACTCTCGCAGGCTCTGGAAACACCATATATTTT CASSETLAGSGNTIYF
- TRBJ2-2 TRBV2 TRBD2 TGTGCCAGCAGCATAGCGGGGAACACCGGGGAGCTGTTTTTT CASSIAGNTGELFF
- TRBJ2-7 TRBV7-2 - TGTGCCAGCAGCGCCGACACCCACCTCTCCTACGAGCAGTACTTC CASSADTHLSYEQYF
- TRBJ1-1 TRBV6-5 - TGTGCCAGCAGCCCATTATCAGAGAACACTGAAGCTTTCTTT CASSPLSENTEAFF
- TRBJ1-1 TRBV7-3 - TGTGCCAGCAGCTTCGCTGGCAGGGGAGGGACTGAAGCTTTCTTT CASSFAGRGGTEAFF
- TRBJ1-4 TRBV5-1 - TGCGCCAGCAGCTTGGCCGCCCTAGCGGGGGAAAAACTGTTTTTT CASSLAALAGEKLFF
- TRBJ2-7 TRBV28 TRBD1 TGTGCCATCCACAGGGGCGGCTCCGCCTACGAGCAGTACTTC CAIHRGGSAYEQYF
once TRBJ1-4 TRBV5-4 - TGTGCCAGCAGCTTCGACAGCTTTAATGAAAAACTGTTTTTT CASSFDSFNEKLFF
- TRBJ1-2 TRBV6-5 - TGTGCCAGCAGTTACAGGGCAATTCACAGGGGCTACACCTTC CASSYRAIHRGYTF
- TRBJ2-1 TRBV7-7 TRBD2 TGTGCCAGCAGTAGGACTAGCGGGAGTAGTGAGCAGTTCTTC CASSRTSGSSEQFF
- TRBJ2-7 TRBV9 TRBD1 TGTGCCAGCACCGCAGGACAGGAGAACTACGAGCAGTACTTC CASTAGQENYEQYF
- TRBJ2-6 TRBV9 TRBD1 TGTGCCAGCAGCGCCGACAGGGCTGGGGCCAACGTCCTGACTTTC CASSADRAGANVLTF
- TRBJ2-1 TRBV30 TRBD2 TGTGCCTGGAGGTCAGGGCTAGCGGGAAACTGGGGCTCCTACAATGAGCAGTTCTTC CAWRSGLAGNWGSYNEQFF
- TRBJ2-7 TRBV6-1 TRBD2 TGTGCCAGCAGCCTGACTAGCCCTCTCGAGCAGTACTTC CASSLTSPLEQYF
- TRBJ2-7 TRBV2 TRBD2 TGTGCCAGCAGTGTGACTAGCGGGGGTTACGAGCAGTACTTC CASSVTSGGYEQYF
- TRBJ2-2 TRBV7-9 TRBD1 TGTGCCAGCAGCCCACAGGGGGCGCGGGCCGGGGAGCTGTTTTTT CASSPQGARAGELFF
- TRBJ1-5 TRBV7-8 - TGTGCCAGCAGCCGTAGCCGCAATCAGCCCCAGCATTTT CASSRSRNQPQHF
- TRBJ2-3 TRBV14 TRBD2 TGTGCCAGCAGCCTAAGACTAGCGGGAGTTATCACAGATACGCAGTATTTT CASSLRLAGVITDTQYF
- TRBJ2-1 TRBV7-6 TRBD2 TGTGCCAGCAGCTTATCCAGCGGGAGGATTCTTTCCTACAATGAGCAGTTCTTC CASSLSSGRILSYNEQFF
- TRBJ2-3 TRBV6-5 - TGTGCCAGCAGTTACTCAGGTACAGGGAGCAGATTGGCGCAGTATTTT CASSYSGTGSRLAQYF
- TRBJ1-1 TRBV7-9 - TGTGCCAGCAGCTTAGCAGCAGGGAGGAGGACTGAAGCTTTCTTT CASSLAAGRRTEAFF
few TRBJ2-1 TRBV5-1 TRBD2 TGCGCCAGCAGCCCCCCCGTGGCTAGCGGGTCCCTCAATGAGCAGTTCTTC CASSPPVASGSLNEQFF
- TRBJ1-1 TRBV5-1 - TGCGCCAGCAGCAAAAGCGGGGGCAATGAAGCTTTCTTT CASSKSGGNEAFF
few TRBJ1-2 TRBV4-3 - TGCGCCAGCAGCCAAGACACGGGGAGGGGCTACACCTTC CASSQDTGRGYTF
- TRBJ1-4 TRBV4-1 TRBD1 TGCGCCAGCAGCCAACCACGGGACAGGGGTTATGAAAAACTGTTTTTT CASSQPRDRGYEKLFF